These 19 T cell receptor beta chains were sequenced from one sample in a study of cytomegalovirus exposure and HLA in healthy donors. This PCR relied on a set of 60 Vbeta primers and 13 Jbeta primers. Libraries were prepared by immunoSEQ multiplex PCR; TCRdb keeps only in-frame clonotypes and omits some of them. Altogether approximately 97,000 clones are present, 75% to 90% being singletons, with the ten largest covering 2.5% to 3%. The sequenced material came from PBMCs. The receptors derive from a man aged 40-50 years in good health and CMV-seronegative.

V gene TRBV9 combines with J gene TRBJ2-3; 8 positions match TRBD2. V lost 3 bases, J lost 3 bases, and 12 bases stayed unmatched. CDR3 length equals 17 residues. Germline CDR1 SGDLS, CDR2 YYNGEE. The DNA of the CDR3 is TGTGCCAGCAGCGAGGTCCCTGGCGGGGGGCTGACAGATACGCAGTATTTT. Translated: CASSEVPGGGLTDTQYF. The variable domain in full, completed from reference TRBV9 and TRBJ2-3, reads DSGVTQTPKHLITATGQRVTLRCSPRSGDLSVYWYQQSLDQGLQFLIQYYNGEERAKGNILERFSAQQFPDLHSELNLSSLELGDSALYFCASSEVPGGGLTDTQYFGPGTRLTVL.

The rearrangement links TRBV27 to TRBJ2-7; D might be TRBD2 (5 bases). The V end lost 4 bases, the J end lost 0 bases, and 13 bases lay between the germline ends. Per the germline V gene, CDR1 is MNHEY and CDR2 is SMNVEV (reference sequence). The CDR3 length is 15 residues. CDR3 bases: TGTGCCAGCAGTTCCCTCGCGGCGGGCTCCTACGAGCAGTACTTC. This gives the protein CASSSLAAGSYEQYF.

The gene calls are TRBV27 and TRBJ2-2, with 13 bases matching TRBD2. The V gene end was trimmed by 2 bases and the J gene end by 5 bases; junction bases not matched to a gene: 8. The CDR3 is 18 residues long. Germline V gene lookup returns CDR1 MNHEY and CDR2 SMNVEV (reference sequence). DNA for the CDR3: TGTGCCAGCAGTTTAAAACTAGCGGGGGGGCTGGGAACCGGGGAGCTGTTTTTT. Its translation: CASSLKLAGGLGTGELFF.

The J gene is TRBJ2-5, the V gene TRBV7-2; no reliable D call. The V gene lost 0 bases and the J gene lost 1 base, with 9 bases spanning the gap. The CDR3 extends over 15 amino acids. Germline V CDR1 and CDR2: SGHTA, FQGNSA. The CDR3 region is CASSLARGFQETQYF. In DNA, the CDR3 is TGTGCCAGCAGCTTAGCGCGCGGCTTCCAAGAGACCCAGTACTTC.

The chain links TRBV11-2 to TRBJ1-2; TRBD1 aligns across 7 bases. The CDR3 covers 14 residues. Germline V gene sequence: CDR1 SGHAT, CDR2 FQNNGV. Trimming at V came to 5 bases and at J to 8 bases, leaving 11 bases not matched to a gene. The CDR3 DNA follows: TGTGCCAGCAGCCCCCATACAGGGGCTGGGGGCTACACCTTC. This gives the protein CASSPHTGAGGYTF.

This chain connects TRBV7-2 to TRBJ2-3; 12 nucleotides align to TRBD2. V dropped 5 bases and J dropped 7; count of bases not matched to a gene: 13. CDR1 and CDR2 (germline): SGHTA, FQGNSA. The CDR3 consists of 17 residues. CDR3 residues: CASSIRTSGTPTHTQYF. CDR3 coding DNA: TGTGCCAGCAGCATACGGACTAGCGGGACCCCAACTCATACGCAGTATTTT. Based on the CDR3 plus reference TRBV7-2 and TRBJ2-3, the full variable domain is GAGVSQSPSNKVTEKGKDVELRCDPISGHTALYWYRQSLGQGLEFLIYFQGNSAPDKSGLPSDRFSAERTGGSVSTLTIQRTQQEDSAVYLCASSIRTSGTPTHTQYFGPGTRLTVL.

V gene TRBV11-2 combines with J gene TRBJ2-7; 9 nucleotides align to TRBD1. Trimming at V came to 4 bases and at J to 3 bases, leaving 4 bases not matched to a gene. CDR3 length equals 14 residues. The germline V gene encodes CDR1 SGHAT and CDR2 FQNNGV. The CDR3 DNA is TGTGCCAGCAGCTCTGGGACAGGGAGCTACGAGCAGTACTTC. Encoded protein: CASSSGTGSYEQYF.

The chain links TRBV19 to TRBJ2-5, with TRBD2 matching 9 bases. This CDR3 spans 14 amino acids. V trimming: 7 bases; J trimming: 5 bases; junction bases outside the gene matches: 8. CDR1 LNHDA and CDR2 SQIVND come from the germline V gene (reference sequence). CDR3 amino acids: CASTRGGGAETQYF. CDR3 coding DNA: TGTGCCAGTACCAGGGGCGGGGGGGCCGAGACCCAGTACTTC.

The chain carries TRBV9 and TRBJ2-7; no firm D call. This CDR3 contains 15 residues. The germline V gene has CDR1 SGDLS and CDR2 YYNGEE. The V end lost 0 bases, the J end lost 0 bases, and 10 bases lay between the germline ends. As DNA, the CDR3 is TGTGCCAGCAGCGTAGGCGTCTTTATCTCCTACGAGCAGTACTTC. It is translated as CASSVGVFISYEQYF.

As for this clone: The junction differs from germline at one of its ends, possibly a read error. This rearrangement joins TRBV7-9 to TRBJ1-5; TRBD1 matches 8 bases. The CDR3 spans 14 residues. Germline CDR1 is SEHNR and CDR2 is FQNEAQ (reference sequence). CDR3 residues: CSSSLEQGGQPQHF. CDR3 sequence (DNA): TGTTCCAGCAGCTTAGAACAGGGGGGCCAGCCCCAGCATTTT.

V and J are TRBV6-4 and TRBJ1-2, with 8 bases fitting TRBD1. The CDR3 is 13 residues long. The V gene's germline CDR1 is MRHNA and CDR2 SNTAGT. The V and J ends lost 6 bases and 4 bases, in that order; junction bases with no gene match: 4. CDR3 nucleotide sequence: TGTGCCAGCAGAGGGACAGGATCCTATGGCTACACCTTC. Translation: CASRGTGSYGYTF.

The chain uses TRBV6-6 and TRBJ2-2, with 7 positions matching TRBD1. The V and J ends lost 5 bases and 3 bases, in that order; junction bases with no gene match: 3. This CDR3 has 14 amino acids. CDR1 and CDR2 from the germline V gene are MNHNY and SVGAGI (reference sequence). In DNA, the CDR3 is TGTGCCAGCAGTCGGACAGGAGACACCGGGGAGCTGTTTTTT. Protein product: CASSRTGDTGELFF.

The chain uses TRBV5-8 and TRBJ1-4, with a possible D match to TRBD1 (6 bases). With 0 bases removed from V and 3 bases from J, the gap between germline ends came to 15 bases. The CDR3 has 17 residues. Germline CDR1 reads SGHTS; CDR2 reads YDEGEE. The CDR3 spells CASSLGRGLLSNEKLFF. Here the CDR3 DNA reads TGTGCCAGCAGCTTGGGCAGGGGACTACTCTCTAATGAAAAACTGTTTTTT.

The chain joins TRBV10-3 to TRBJ2-5; 8 bases are shared with TRBD1. The CDR3 is 13 residues long. With V trimmed by 6 bases and J by 2 bases, 2 bases remained unmatched. Germline values: CDR1 ENHRY, CDR2 SYGVKD. This CDR3 is CAIRDREQETQYF. The CDR3 bases are TGTGCCATCAGGGACAGGGAACAAGAGACCCAGTACTTC.

The rearrangement joins TRBV27 to TRBJ2-7, with a tentative D call TRBD1 (5 bases). The V end lost 1 base, the J end lost 3 bases, and 10 bases lay between the germline ends. Germline V gene lookup returns CDR1 MNHEY and CDR2 SMNVEV (reference sequence). CDR3 length: 14 residues. The CDR3 DNA is TGTGCCAGCAGTTTATGGGGCGGCGGCTACGAGCAGTACTTC. It specifies CASSLWGGGYEQYF.

The chain couples TRBV6-6 to TRBJ2-7, with TRBD1 as a possible D gene (5 bases). This CDR3 is 15 amino acids long. V dropped 4 bases and J dropped 5 bases, with 18 bases sitting between them. Germline CDR1 MNHNY, CDR2 SVGAGI (reference sequence). The CDR3 DNA sequence: TGTGCCAGCAGTTCCCCCATCAGGGTAGGGAACGAGCAGTACTTC. Its translation is CASSSPIRVGNEQYF.

This clone was detected only once. The J gene is TRBJ2-5, the V gene TRBV5-4; 8 bases match TRBD1. TRBJ2-7 matches the DNA end more closely, so the J call is doubtful. This CDR3 has 15 amino acids. Germline assignment: CDR1 SGHNT and CDR2 YYREEE (reference sequence). CDR3 residues: CASSRDRPLSYEQYF. The CDR3 region has the DNA TGTGCCAGCAGCCGGGACAGGCCCCTTAGCTACGAGCAGTACTTC.

This chain links TRBV5-1 with TRBJ2-3, with 9 bases that match TRBD2. V gave up 2 bases and J gave up 2 bases; unmatched junction bases: 9. Germline assignment: CDR1 SGHRS and CDR2 YFSETQ. The CDR3 has 17 amino acids. The CDR3 region has the DNA TGCGCCAGCAGCTTAATCAGCGGGGGGTTATCCACAGATACGCAGTATTTT. Encoded protein: CASSLISGGLSTDTQYF.

The chain uses TRBV7-8 and TRBJ1-2; TRBD1 matches 8 bases. V shed 1 base, J shed 6 bases, and the junction held 4 bases outside the gene matches. The CDR3 loop spans 14 amino acids. Germline V CDR1 and CDR2: SGHVS, FQNEAQ. The CDR3 DNA reads as TGTGCCAGCAGCTTAGTTGCGACAGGGGATGGCTACACCTTC. This sequence encodes CASSLVATGDGYTF.